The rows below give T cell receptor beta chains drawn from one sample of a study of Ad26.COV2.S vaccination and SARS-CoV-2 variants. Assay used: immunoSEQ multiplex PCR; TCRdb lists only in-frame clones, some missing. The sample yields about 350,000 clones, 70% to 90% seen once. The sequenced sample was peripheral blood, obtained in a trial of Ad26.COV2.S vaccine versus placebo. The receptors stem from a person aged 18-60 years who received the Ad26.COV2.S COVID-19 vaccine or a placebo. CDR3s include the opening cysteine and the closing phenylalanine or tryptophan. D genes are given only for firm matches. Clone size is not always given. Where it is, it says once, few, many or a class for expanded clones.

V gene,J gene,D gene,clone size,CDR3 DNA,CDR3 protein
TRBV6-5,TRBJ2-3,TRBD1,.,TGTGCCACCCGGGACAGGGGTTTTAGCACAGATACGCAGTATTTT,CATRDRGFSTDTQYF
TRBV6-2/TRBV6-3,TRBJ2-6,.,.,TGTGCCAGCAGTACCGCGGGGGCGTCTGGGGCCAACGTCCTGACTTTC,CASSTAGASGANVLTF
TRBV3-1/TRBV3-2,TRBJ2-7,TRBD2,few,TGTGCCAGCAGCCGACGGGAGCGGGGGCCCTACGAGCAGTACTTC,CASSRRERGPYEQYF
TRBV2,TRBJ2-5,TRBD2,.,TGTGCCATCAGGACCGGACTAGCTCAAGAGACCCAGTACTTC,CAIRTGLAQETQYF
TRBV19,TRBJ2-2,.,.,TGTGCCAGTAGTTCGATGGGATTCACGAACACCGGGGAGCTGTTTTTT,CASSSMGFTNTGELFF
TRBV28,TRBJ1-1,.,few,TGTGCCAGCAGTTTGGGGTTTGTAAACACTGAAGCTTTCTTT,CASSLGFVNTEAFF
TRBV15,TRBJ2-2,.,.,TGTGCCACCAGCCAAGAACCGGGACGACGCACCGGGGAGCTGTTTTTT,CATSQEPGRRTGELFF
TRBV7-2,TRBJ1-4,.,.,TGTGCCAGCAGCTCCACGAGGGGGGGTCGGGAAAAACTGTTTTTT,CASSSTRGGREKLFF
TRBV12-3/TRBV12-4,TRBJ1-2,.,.,TGTGCCAGCAGTTTCCGGGACACTCACGGCTACACCTTC,CASSFRDTHGYTF
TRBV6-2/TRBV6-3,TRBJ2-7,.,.,TGTGCCAGCAGTAGAGGGGGACTCTACGAGCAGTACTTC,CASSRGGLYEQYF